This T cell receptor beta chain was documented in a study of long-term antiretroviral therapy in people with HIV. About the study: The oldest specimens predate the 2015 immediate-ART recommendation by about a decade. Whole-study findings and limits: Upon ART, diversity increased but remained lower than transplant donor controls.

Specimens held about 0.9-11 million cryopreserved PBMC prior to DNA extraction. Note on this clone: The antigen is unknown.

Germline CDR1 reads SGHAT; CDR2 reads FQNNGV. The CDR3 loop spans 14 amino acids. V gave up 3 bases and J gave up 3 bases, with 12 bases separating them. Version v3.0 of the immunoSEQ assay ran at survey level. Repertoires were generated with immunoSEQ multiplex PCR, while TCRdb's copy carries only in-frame clones and drops some. The sample contains 21,000 or so clones, roughly four fifths of which appear only once. This chain joins TRBV11-2 and TRBJ2-7; possibly TRBD1 for D (5 bases). Sequencing used unsorted PBMCs, obtained 0.5 years after starting antiretroviral therapy. The TCR comes from a man aged 18-30 years with HIV. CDR3 amino acids: CASSFGRDLYEQYF. CDR3 coding DNA: TGTGCCAGCAGCTTCGGCAGGGATCTCTACGAGCAGTACTTC. The complete variable domain, with remaining parts taken from reference TRBV11-2 and TRBJ2-7, reads EAGVAQSPRYKIIEKRQSVAFWCNPISGHATLYWYQQILGQGPKLLIQFQNNGVVDDSQLPKDRFSAERLKGVDSTLKIQPAKLEDSAVYLCASSFGRDLYEQYFGPGTRLTVT.